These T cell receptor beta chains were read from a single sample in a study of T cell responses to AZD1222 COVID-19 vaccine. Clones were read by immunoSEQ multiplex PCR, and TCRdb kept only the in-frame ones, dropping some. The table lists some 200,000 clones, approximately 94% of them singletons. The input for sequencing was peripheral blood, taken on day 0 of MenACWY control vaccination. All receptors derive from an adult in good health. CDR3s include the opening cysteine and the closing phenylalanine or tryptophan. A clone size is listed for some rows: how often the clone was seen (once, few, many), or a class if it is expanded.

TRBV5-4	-	CASSPGGGSGNEKLFF
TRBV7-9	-	CASSTFGAWTGSGNTIYF
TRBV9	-	CASSEPSGVGAEAFF
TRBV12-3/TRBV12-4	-	CASSPSVGSPLHF
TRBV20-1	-	CSASDNWGYTF
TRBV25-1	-	CARGTGEGGTEAFF
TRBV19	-	CASTAGLSGYTF
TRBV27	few	CASSLKPTGVTEAFF
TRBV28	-	CASGYYGYTF
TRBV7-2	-	CASSLAAEQPQHF
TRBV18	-	CASSPRGTGPSNSNQPQHF
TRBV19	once	CASRARIVYNEQFF
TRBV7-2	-	CASSSDTYSNQPQHF
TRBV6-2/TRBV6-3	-	CASSKQGGIRLAEAFF
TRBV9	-	CASSEDFNYGYTF
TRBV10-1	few	CASTPGSRGVLWPQHF
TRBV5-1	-	CASSSTAYEQYF
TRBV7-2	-	CASSLRRGVNTEAFF
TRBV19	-	CASSSQGLNTEAFF
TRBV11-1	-	CASTPLAYGEQYF
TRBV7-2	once	CASSYSQDLVGDTGELFF
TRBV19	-	CASSFLGQGASGGYTF
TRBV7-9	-	CASSRQGSSYNSPLHF
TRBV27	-	CASSNTGYNEQFF
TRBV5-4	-	CASSFEVMHYEQYF